Listed here are 24 T cell receptor beta chains from one sample, sequenced in a study of blood T cell repertoires in COVID-19. TCRdb's copy holds only in-frame clones and misses some; the assay was immunoSEQ multiplex PCR. The table shows 100,000 or so clones, with approximately 83% occurring only once. Sample: peripheral blood. These TCRs come from a man over 45 with acute or convalescent COVID-19.

This sequence joins TRBV5-4 and TRBJ2-2, with TRBD2 matching over 8 bases. The V gene's germline CDR1 is SGHNT and CDR2 YYREEE (reference sequence). V lost 4 bases and J lost 2; bases outside the gene matches: 4. The CDR3 is 15 amino acids. The CDR3 is CASSRTSGNTGELFF. The CDR3 bases are TGTGCCAGCAGCAGAACTAGCGGCAACACCGGGGAGCTGTTTTTT.

The chain employs TRBV28 and TRBJ2-1; 7 bases match TRBD1. The CDR3 totals 15 residues. The germline gives CDR1 MDHEN, CDR2 SYDVKM. V lost 2 bases and J lost 5; bases outside the gene matches: 6. This CDR3 reads CASSLGTELNNEQFF. Written as DNA, the CDR3 is TGTGCCAGCAGTTTAGGGACAGAGTTAAACAATGAGCAGTTCTTC.

This clone has a single count. The chain uses TRBV7-9 and TRBJ2-2; 8 positions agree with TRBD1. Germline-derived CDR1 and CDR2 are SEHNR and FQNEAQ (reference sequence). This CDR3 region has 16 residues. V was clipped by 3 bases and J by 6 bases; unmatched bases: 9. The CDR3 sequence is CASSLLAGGFAGELFF. DNA for the CDR3: TGTGCCAGCAGCTTGTTGGCAGGGGGCTTTGCCGGGGAGCTGTTTTTT.

The J gene is TRBJ1-1, the V gene TRBV6-6, with TRBD1 matching over 7 bases. The J segment lost 5 bases and the V segment lost 4 bases, leaving 4 bases of the junction unmatched. This CDR3 comprises 13 residues. From germline, CDR1 is MNHNY and CDR2 SVGAGI (reference sequence). The CDR3 coding sequence is TGTGCCAGCAGTTCCCCAGGGGGGACTGAAGCTTTCTTT. Its translation: CASSSPGGTEAFF.

The rearrangement joins TRBV11-3 to TRBJ2-2; 7 positions match TRBD1. The ends lost 3 bases at V and 3 bases at J; junction bases unmatched: 1. Germline values: CDR1 SGHNT, CDR2 YENEEA. This CDR3 has 14 amino acids. In DNA, the CDR3 is TGTGCCAGCAGCTTCGACAGGGACACCGGGGAGCTGTTTTTT. Protein product: CASSFDRDTGELFF.

The chain carries TRBV6-6 and TRBJ1-2; weak D call: TRBD1 (5 bases). CDR3 length: 11 residues. V was pared by 6 bases and J by 5 bases, with 7 bases between. Germline V lookup: CDR1 MNHNY, CDR2 SVGAGI (reference sequence). CDR3 region: CASSPGYGYTF. DNA of the CDR3: TGTGCCAGCAGCCCAGGGTATGGCTACACCTTC.

The V call is TRBV29-1, the J call TRBJ2-1; 10 bases agree with TRBD2. The CDR3 contains 16 residues. Germline CDR1 reads SQVTM; CDR2 reads ANQGSEA. The J segment lost 5 bases and the V segment lost 5 bases, leaving 12 bases of the junction unmatched. In nucleotides, the CDR3 is TGCAGCGTTACCCAGGGGGCTAGCGGGGGACACAATGAGCAGTTCTTC. Encoded protein: CSVTQGASGGHNEQFF.

The chain recombines TRBV30 with TRBJ1-1; TRBD1 is a possible D gene (6 bases). V dropped 0 bases and J dropped 11 bases, with 19 bases sitting between them. Per the germline V gene, CDR1 is GTSNPN and CDR2 is SVGIG (reference sequence). This CDR3 is 14 amino acids long. The CDR3 protein is CAWSVLLGGEKAFF. The CDR3 DNA reads as TGTGCCTGGAGTGTACTACTTGGGGGCGAGAAGGCTTTCTTT.

This clone was picked up a small number of times. The chain links TRBV10-1 to TRBJ2-7, with unresolved D. Trimming pared 9 bases from V and 4 bases from J, leaving 4 bases between. This CDR3 has 9 residues. Germline V lookup: CDR1 WNHNN, CDR2 SYGVQD (reference sequence). In nucleotides, the CDR3 is TGCGCCAGACTATACGAGCAGTACTTC. It translates to CARLYEQYF.

This chain uses TRBV18 with TRBJ1-5; D is perhaps TRBD1 (6 bases). Germline CDR1 KGHSH, CDR2 LQKENI. Trimming shortened V by 0 bases and J by 0 bases, and 21 bases separated the two germline ends. The CDR3 totals 20 residues. The CDR3 loop is CASSPPGAGSMLGSNQPQHF. CDR3 nucleotide sequence: TGTGCCAGCTCACCACCGGGGGCAGGGTCCATGCTGGGTAGCAATCAGCCCCAGCATTTT.

The chain uses TRBV2 and TRBJ2-7, with D hard to call. The germline gives CDR1 SNHLY, CDR2 FYNNEI. V gave up 0 bases and J gave up 3 bases, with 3 bases separating them. The CDR3 extends over 12 amino acids. CDR3 sequence reads: CASSEAGYEQYF. The CDR3 DNA follows: TGTGCCAGCAGTGAAGCCGGCTACGAGCAGTACTTC.

The genes are TRBV20-1 and TRBJ2-5, with 7 bases that match TRBD2. This CDR3 has 11 residues. Germline trimming cut 5 bases from V and 7 bases from J; bases unmatched to any gene: 4. Germline CDR1 is DFQATT and CDR2 is SNEGSKA (reference sequence). The DNA for the CDR3 is TGCAGTGCTCTTTTAGCGGGGACCCAGTACTTC. It specifies CSALLAGTQYF.

V and J are TRBV5-8 and TRBJ1-5; 8 bases match TRBD1. This CDR3 is built from 15 residues. The V segment lost 0 bases and the J segment 3 bases; nucleotides outside the gene matches: 2. Looked up from germline, CDR1 is SGHTS and CDR2 is YDEGEE. The CDR3 loop reads CASSLGQGANQPQHF. In nucleotides, the CDR3 is TGTGCCAGCAGCTTGGGGCAGGGGGCCAATCAGCCCCAGCATTTT.

This rearrangement joins TRBV7-9 to TRBJ2-1; 9 bases are shared with TRBD1. The germline V gene encodes CDR1 SEHNR and CDR2 FQNEAQ (reference sequence). This CDR3 contains 17 residues. V was pared by 1 base and J by 4 bases, with 8 bases of the junction left unmatched. CDR3 region: CASSLGGRDRVYNEQFF. The DNA of the CDR3 is TGTGCCAGCAGCTTAGGGGGCCGGGACAGGGTTTACAATGAGCAGTTCTTC.

The chain carries TRBV4-2 and TRBJ2-7, with D maybe TRBD2 (6 bases). V lost 1 base and J 4 bases, leaving 20 bases between the germline ends. Germline loops: CDR1 LGHNA, CDR2 YNFKEQ. This CDR3 comprises 17 residues. The CDR3 DNA follows: TGTGCCAGCAGCCAAGGGGTGGAGGTTAGCGGAATTTACGAGCAGTACTTC. This encodes CASSQGVEVSGIYEQYF.

The chain joins TRBV27 to TRBJ2-7; 9 bases agree with TRBD2. Trimming removed 0 bases from V and 2 bases from J; junction bases left unmatched: 5. The CDR3 totals 16 residues. Germline CDR1 MNHEY, CDR2 SMNVEV (reference sequence). CDR3 protein: CASSLSSGLATYEQYF. In DNA, the CDR3 is TGTGCCAGCAGTTTATCGTCGGGACTAGCTACCTACGAGCAGTACTTC.

In its sample, this clone was seen once. The CDR3 nucleotides read TGCGCCAGCAGCTTGGCCGGGACAATTAATTCACCCCTCCACTTT. As protein: CASSLAGTINSPLHF. The J gene is TRBJ1-6, the V gene TRBV5-1, with TRBD1 as a possible D gene (6 bases). This CDR3 region has 15 residues. CDR1 is SGHRS and CDR2 is YFSETQ in the germline V gene. V was shortened by 0 bases and J by 6 bases, with 10 bases between the two germline ends.

This chain connects TRBV6-4 to TRBJ2-7; 7 bases line up with TRBD1. CDR3 length: 13 amino acids. Unmatched junction bases numbered 4, after V lost 4 bases and J lost 4 bases. Germline loops: CDR1 MRHNA, CDR2 SNTAGT. The CDR3 loop is CASSAWTGYEQYF. For the CDR3, the DNA is TGTGCCAGCAGTGCCTGGACAGGATACGAGCAGTACTTC.

The V and J genes are TRBV3-1 (or the pseudogene TRBV3-2) and TRBJ2-3; TRBD1 agrees at 7 bases. The V and J ends lost 5 bases and 2 bases, in that order; junction bases with no gene match: 7. The CDR3 totals 15 residues. Germline CDR1 LGHDT, CDR2 YNNKEL (reference sequence). CDR3 loop: CASSTGEGPTDTQYF. The DNA of the CDR3 is TGTGCCAGCAGCACAGGGGAAGGGCCCACAGATACGCAGTATTTT.

The chain employs TRBV3-1 (or the pseudogene TRBV3-2) and TRBJ2-7, with 7 bases lining up with TRBD2. In germline, CDR1 is LGHDT, CDR2 YNNKEL (reference sequence). The length of the CDR3 is 14 residues. V was pared by 4 bases and J by 5 bases, with 8 bases of the junction left unmatched. CDR3 sequence (DNA): TGTGCCAGCAGCCTCTGGACTAGACCCCACGAGCAGTACTTC. As protein: CASSLWTRPHEQYF.

The V and J genes are TRBV9 and TRBJ1-6, with a possible D match to TRBD1 (5 bases). Germline CDR1 SGDLS, CDR2 YYNGEE. V was shortened by 3 bases and J by 9 bases, with 16 bases between the two germline ends. The CDR3 is 15 amino acids. The CDR3 coding sequence is TGTGCCAGCAGCGGACCCAGGGTCGGCGCTTCACCCCTCCACTTT. Protein product: CASSGPRVGASPLHF.

CDR3 DNA: TGTGCCAGCTCGGTGAGAGATACGCAGTATTTT. This sequence encodes CASSVRDTQYF. This chain joins TRBV9 and TRBJ2-3, with D unclear. Trimming took off 7 bases at V and 5 bases at J, with 8 bases between the two ends. Germline assignment: CDR1 SGDLS and CDR2 YYNGEE. The CDR3 has 11 residues. The complete variable domain, with remaining parts taken from reference TRBV9 and TRBJ2-3, reads DSGVTQTPKHLITATGQRVTLRCSPRSGDLSVYWYQQSLDQGLQFLIQYYNGEERAKGNILERFSAQQFPDLHSELNLSSLELGDSALYFCASSVRDTQYFGPGTRLTVL.

The V and J genes are TRBV6-5 and TRBJ2-4, with TRBD2 as a possible D gene (6 bases). CDR3 length equals 15 residues. Germline values: CDR1 MNHEY, CDR2 SVGAGI. Between the trimmed V and J ends, which lost 1 base and 0 bases, there was a span of 7 bases. CDR3 nucleotide sequence: TGTGCCAGCAGTTACTTGGGGGGAGCCAAAAACATTCAGTACTTC. Its protein product is CASSYLGGAKNIQYF.

The chain combines TRBV9 with TRBJ2-3, with D perhaps matching TRBD2 (5 bases). Germline V lookup: CDR1 SGDLS, CDR2 YYNGEE. Trimming removed 0 bases at V and 0 bases at J, with 8 bases between. This CDR3 region has 15 residues. The CDR3 protein is CASSVGGLSTDTQYF. DNA for the CDR3: TGTGCCAGCAGCGTAGGAGGGCTTAGCACAGATACGCAGTATTTT.